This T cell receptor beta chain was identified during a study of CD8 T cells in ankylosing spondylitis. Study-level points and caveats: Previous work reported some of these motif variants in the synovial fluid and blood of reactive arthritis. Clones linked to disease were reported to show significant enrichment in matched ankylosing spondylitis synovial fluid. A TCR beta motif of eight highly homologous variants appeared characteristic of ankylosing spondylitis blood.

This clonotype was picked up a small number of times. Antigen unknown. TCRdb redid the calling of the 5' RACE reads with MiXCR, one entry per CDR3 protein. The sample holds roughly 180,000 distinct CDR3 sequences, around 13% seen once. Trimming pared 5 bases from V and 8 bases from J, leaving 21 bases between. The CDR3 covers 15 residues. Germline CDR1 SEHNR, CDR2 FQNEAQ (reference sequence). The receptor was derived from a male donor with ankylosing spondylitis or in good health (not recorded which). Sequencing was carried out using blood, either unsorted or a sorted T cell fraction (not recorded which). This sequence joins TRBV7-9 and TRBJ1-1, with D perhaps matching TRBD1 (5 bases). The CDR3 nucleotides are TGTGCCAGCAGCATAACCATTGGACGACAGCCAGAAGCTTTCTTT. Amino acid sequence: CASSITIGRQPEAFF. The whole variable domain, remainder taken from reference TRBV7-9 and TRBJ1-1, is DTGVSQNPRHKITKRGQNVTFRCDPISEHNRLYWYRQTLGQGPEFLTYFQNEAQLEKSRLLSDRFSAERPKGSFSTLEIQRTEQGDSAMYLCASSITIGRQPEAFFGQGTRLTVV.